The 8 T cell receptor beta chains below all came from one sample that was sequenced in a study of blood T cells in healthy people across ages. It was with a sample-barcoded 5' primer and a J-beta primer mix that a second PCR of about 6 to 11 cycles was run. TCRdb fed the 5' RACE reads into MiXCR, producing one record per CDR3 protein. The repertoire has 1.5 million to 1.9 million distinct CDR3 sequences, roughly 43% of them found once; the top ten carry just over 4%. Sequencing used blood. All receptors derive from a woman aged 18 to 35 in good health.

This clonotype came up a few times. This chain joins TRBV4-1 and TRBJ1-2, with 7 nucleotides matching TRBD1. This CDR3 has 18 residues. Germline-derived CDR1 and CDR2 are MGHRA and YSYEKL. Trimming removed 3 bases from V and 1 base from J; junction bases left unmatched: 14. The CDR3 is CASSQTPPPGQSNYGYTF. Here the CDR3 DNA reads TGCGCCAGCAGCCAGACCCCTCCGCCGGGACAGAGTAACTATGGCTACACCTTC.

This chain connects TRBV24-1 to TRBJ2-1; TRBD1 is a possible D gene (6 bases). Germline V CDR1 and CDR2: KGHDR, SFDVKD. V was pared by 3 bases and J by 9 bases, with 17 bases between. CDR3 length: 15 residues. The CDR3 protein is CATSDARGKISEQFF. The CDR3 DNA sequence: TGTGCCACCAGTGATGCCAGGGGAAAGATAAGTGAGCAGTTCTTC.

This clonotype was observed a handful of times. The V gene is TRBV6-5, the J gene TRBJ1-5; D possibly corresponds to TRBD1 (5 bases). The CDR3 length is 14 residues. Between the trimmed V and J ends, which lost 5 bases and 7 bases, there was a span of 15 bases. Germline V gene data show CDR1 as MNHEY and CDR2 as SVGAGI. The CDR3 sequence is CASSPSRGRQPQHF. The CDR3 region has the DNA TGTGCCAGCAGTCCTAGTAGGGGCCGGCAGCCCCAGCATTTT.

The chain has TRBV11-2 and TRBJ2-2; D possibly corresponds to TRBD1 (6 bases). V was clipped by 4 bases and J by 4 bases, with 10 bases between them. CDR3 length equals 14 residues. Germline loops: CDR1 SGHAT, CDR2 FQNNGV. The CDR3 coding sequence is TGTGCCAGCAGCTCCGTACAGGGCACCGGGGAGCTGTTTTTT. This gives the protein CASSSVQGTGELFF.

The gene calls are TRBV25-1 and TRBJ2-1; the D is unclear. This CDR3 region has 18 residues. Germline lookup yields CDR1 MGHDK and CDR2 SYGVNS. V lost 1 base, J lost 0 bases, and 16 bases lay in between. CDR3 in amino acids: CASSELSHFMSSYNEQFF. Written as DNA, the CDR3 is TGTGCCAGCAGTGAATTATCCCATTTCATGAGCTCCTACAATGAGCAGTTCTTC.

This clonotype was detected a few times. This chain links TRBV12-5 with TRBJ2-2, with a possible D match to TRBD1 (8 bases). The CDR3 runs 12 residues. Germline V CDR1 and CDR2: LGHNT, FRNRAP. Trimming removed 9 bases from V and 5 bases from J, with 10 bases in between. CDR3 loop: CARQGGTGELFF. For the CDR3, the DNA is TGTGCTAGACAGGGGGGGACCGGGGAGCTGTTTTTT.

The table lists this clonotype with a few counts. The CDR3 is CASSLARPFLAKNIQYF. The CDR3 region has the DNA TGTGCCAGCAGCTTAGCGAGGCCGTTCCTAGCCAAAAACATTCAGTACTTC. The chain has TRBV7-8 and TRBJ2-4; D is undetermined. The V end lost 0 bases, the J end lost 0 bases, and 12 bases lay between the germline ends. CDR3 length: 17 residues. Germline loops: CDR1 SGHVS, CDR2 FQNEAQ.

This clonotype was seen only a few times. The rearrangement links TRBV16 to TRBJ2-1, with D possibly TRBD1 on 6 matching bases. Per germline, CDR1 KGHSY and CDR2 FQNENV. Trimming cost V 6 bases and J 0 bases, with 12 bases left between them. The length of the CDR3 is 15 residues. Here the CDR3 reads CASSHRDISYNEQFF. The CDR3 nucleotides read TGTGCCAGCAGTCACCGGGACATCTCCTACAATGAGCAGTTCTTC.